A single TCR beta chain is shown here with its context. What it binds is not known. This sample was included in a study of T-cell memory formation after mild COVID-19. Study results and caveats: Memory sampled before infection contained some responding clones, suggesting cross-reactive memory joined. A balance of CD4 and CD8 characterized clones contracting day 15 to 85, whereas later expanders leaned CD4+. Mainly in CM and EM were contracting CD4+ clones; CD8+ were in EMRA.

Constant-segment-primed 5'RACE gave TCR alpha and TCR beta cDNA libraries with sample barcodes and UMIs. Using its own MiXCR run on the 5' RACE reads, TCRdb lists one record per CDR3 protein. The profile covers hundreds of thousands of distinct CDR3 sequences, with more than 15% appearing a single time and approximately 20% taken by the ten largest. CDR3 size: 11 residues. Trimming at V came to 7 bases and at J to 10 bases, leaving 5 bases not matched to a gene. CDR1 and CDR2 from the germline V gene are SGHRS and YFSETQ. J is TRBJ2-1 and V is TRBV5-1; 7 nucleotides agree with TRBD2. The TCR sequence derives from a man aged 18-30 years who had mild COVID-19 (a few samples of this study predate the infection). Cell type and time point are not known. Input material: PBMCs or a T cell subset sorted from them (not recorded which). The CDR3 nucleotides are TGCGCCAGCCGGGGGGAGGGAGAGCAGTTCTTC. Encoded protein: CASRGEGEQFF.